The 27 T cell receptor beta chains in this list originate from one sample, sequenced in a study of radiotherapy plus CTLA-4 blockade in lung cancer (dated by TCRdb to between 2017 and 2018). Libraries came from the immunoSEQ multiplex PCR assay. TCRdb's version of the immuneACCESS table is confined to in-frame rearrangements and falls short of the full clone set. An unresolved V gene accounts for under half of the shortfall where checked; the remainder is of unknown origin. The sample contains tens of thousands of clones, less than 85% of them found a single time. The ten largest clones represent approximately 17% of the sample. The starting material was peripheral blood, obtained from a patient treated with radiotherapy plus ipilimumab. All receptors derive from a human donor with non-small cell lung cancer who had a complete response to radiotherapy plus ipilimumab.

CDR3 nucleotide sequence: TGTGCCAGCAGTTTAGGGCAGAGTAATAATTCACCCCTCCACTTT. Its translation: CASSLGQSNNSPLHF. The chain has TRBV27 and TRBJ1-6; no clear D. Trimming stripped 2 bases from V and 5 bases from J, with 10 bases between. The CDR3 sequence is 15 residues long. Germline CDR1 reads MNHEY; CDR2 reads SMNVEV (reference sequence).

The rearrangement joins TRBV7-6 to TRBJ1-4; 7 nucleotides agree with TRBD1. V shed 3 bases, J shed 5 bases, and the junction held 27 bases outside the gene matches. Germline V gene sequence: CDR1 SGHVS, CDR2 FNYEAQ. The CDR3 is made up of 22 amino acids. The DNA of the CDR3 is TGTGCCAGCAGCTTTTTGTTAAGGCGGGGAAGTGGATTACAGGGGCAGAATGAAAAACTGTTTTTT. This sequence encodes CASSFLLRRGSGLQGQNEKLFF.

This chain joins TRBV11-3 and TRBJ1-2; TRBD1 matches at 7 bases. Germline CDR1 SGHNT, CDR2 YENEEA. With V trimmed by 3 bases and J by 3 bases, 1 base remained unmatched. This CDR3 region has 13 residues. The CDR3 protein is CASSFGQDYGYTF. As DNA, the CDR3 is TGTGCCAGCAGCTTCGGACAGGACTATGGCTACACCTTC.

V usage is TRBV7-2 and J usage is TRBJ1-1; D gene ambiguous. CDR3 length equals 15 residues. Trimming took off 5 bases at V and 6 bases at J, with 19 bases between the two ends. Germline loops: CDR1 SGHTA, CDR2 FQGNSA. The CDR3 nucleotides read TGTGCCAGCAGCCCAGACCAGCGACGCCCCGCTGAAGCTTTCTTT. Translation gives CASSPDQRRPAEAFF.

The chain has TRBV11-3 and TRBJ1-4, with a weak D call TRBD1 (5 bases). The CDR3 has 17 amino acids. V gave up 5 bases and J gave up 7 bases, with 23 bases separating them. Looked up from germline, CDR1 is SGHNT and CDR2 is YENEEA. CDR3 DNA sequence: TGTGCCAGCAGCCTACACCTATGGCAGGGCGCTGGTGAAAAACTGTTTTTT. Protein sequence: CASSLHLWQGAGEKLFF.

Worth noting for this clone: Within the sample, other DNA sequences also encode this same CDR3. This chain joins TRBV19 and TRBJ1-2, with D possibly TRBD1 on 5 matching bases. V was trimmed by 2 bases and J by 8 bases, leaving 15 bases between them. Germline V gene sequence: CDR1 LNHDA, CDR2 SQIVND (reference sequence). CDR3 size: 14 residues. The CDR3 DNA follows: TGTGCCAGTAGTATAATCAGGGCTTCGAACGGCTACACCTTC. Its protein product is CASSIIRASNGYTF.

The rearrangement links TRBV18 to TRBJ1-2; D is unclear. CDR3 length: 13 residues. CDR1 and CDR2 (germline): KGHSH, LQKENI. The V gene lost 6 bases and the J gene lost 9 bases, with 17 bases spanning the gap. The DNA for the CDR3 is TGTGCCAGCTCGGTGGCGGCCGAGGGTAGCTACACCTTC. Translation gives CASSVAAEGSYTF.

The chain recombines TRBV5-1 with TRBJ2-7; 12 bases agree with TRBD2. The CDR3 covers 14 residues. Per germline, CDR1 SGHRS and CDR2 YFSETQ. V lost 3 bases, J lost 4 bases, and 2 bases stayed unmatched. The CDR3 loop reads CASSSTSGGYEQYF. DNA of the CDR3: TGCGCCAGCAGCTCTACTAGCGGGGGGTACGAGCAGTACTTC. Full variable domain (outside the CDR3, taken from reference TRBV5-1 and TRBJ2-7): KAGVTQTPRYLIKTRGQQVTLSCSPISGHRSVSWYQQTPGQGLQFLFEYFSETQRNKGNFPGRFSGRQFSNSRSEMNVSTLELGDSALYLCASSSTSGGYEQYFGPGTRLTVT.

Written as DNA, the CDR3 is TGTGCCAGCATTCCCGATCGCAGGTTTGGTGAGCAGTACTTC. This gives the protein CASIPDRRFGEQYF. V and J are TRBV2 and TRBJ2-7; D remains unclear. The V end was cut by 7 bases, the J end by 7 bases, with 20 bases between. The CDR3 has 14 amino acids. Germline V gene sequence: CDR1 SNHLY, CDR2 FYNNEI.

On this clone itself: One end of the junction does not line up with germline, which may come from a read error. The rearrangement joins TRBV2 to TRBJ1-1; D call uncertain. In germline, CDR1 is SNHLY, CDR2 FYNNEI. CDR3 length: 14 residues. This chain's CDR3 is CASQAIGMNTEVFF. The CDR3 bases are TGTGCCAGCCAGGCGATTGGTATGAACACTGAAGTTTTCTTT.

The rearrangement uses TRBV4-1 and TRBJ1-1; TRBD1 is a possible D gene (5 bases). This CDR3 comprises 13 residues. Germline assignment: CDR1 MGHRA and CDR2 YSYEKL. Trimming removed 1 base at V and 12 bases at J, with 15 bases between. The CDR3 loop is CASSQAPGVKTFF. The CDR3 DNA sequence: TGCGCCAGCAGCCAAGCGCCGGGGGTGAAAACTTTCTTT.

V and J are TRBV7-2 and TRBJ1-2; D is unresolved. Trimming took off 2 bases at V and 8 bases at J, with 15 bases between the two ends. CDR1 and CDR2 (germline): SGHTA, FQGNSA. This CDR3 contains 14 residues. The CDR3 loop reads CASSLKGELGGYTF. CDR3 sequence (DNA): TGTGCCAGCAGCTTAAAGGGAGAGTTGGGAGGCTACACCTTC.

The rearrangement joins TRBV7-6 to TRBJ2-1; 8 bases are a match to TRBD2. The CDR3 is made up of 18 amino acids. V was clipped by 4 bases and J by 3 bases; unmatched bases: 14. Germline values: CDR1 SGHVS, CDR2 FNYEAQ. CDR3 residues: CASSSGGGTGVLYNEQFF. DNA for the CDR3: TGTGCCAGCAGCTCCGGGGGGGGAACGGGAGTCCTCTACAATGAGCAGTTCTTC.

The chain is built from TRBV15 and TRBJ2-1; 10 nucleotides match TRBD2. J lost 5 bases, V lost 0 bases, and 13 bases had no gene match. The CDR3 length is 19 residues. CDR1 is LNHNV and CDR2 is YYDKDF in the germline V gene (reference sequence). The CDR3 here is CATSRDLGAAGGPHNEQFF. CDR3 coding DNA: TGTGCCACCAGCAGAGATTTAGGAGCAGCGGGAGGGCCCCACAATGAGCAGTTCTTC.

V and J are TRBV6-4 and TRBJ1-1; unclear D gene. With 2 bases removed from V and 9 bases from J, the gap between germline ends came to 16 bases. CDR3 size: 14 residues. Germline CDR1 is MRHNA and CDR2 is SNTAGT. CDR3 residues: CASSDQSFRGQAFF. The DNA for the CDR3 is TGTGCCAGCAGTGACCAGAGCTTTCGCGGCCAAGCTTTCTTT.

The chain carries TRBV7-6 and TRBJ2-7; 13 positions agree with TRBD2. Germline loops: CDR1 SGHVS, CDR2 FNYEAQ. CDR3 size: 19 residues. V shed 4 bases and J 3 bases; nucleotides not matched to a gene: 15. CDR3 nucleotides: TGTGCCAGCAGCTACTCTTCGGCGAGGACTAGCGGGGGACTCTACGAGCAGTACTTC. This translates into CASSYSSARTSGGLYEQYF.

The chain recombines TRBV7-9 with TRBJ1-2, with unresolved D. Germline values: CDR1 SEHNR, CDR2 FQNEAQ (reference sequence). This CDR3 region has 13 residues. The V end was cut by 4 bases, the J end by 4 bases, with 10 bases between. This CDR3 is CASSSTAAYGYTF. CDR3 coding DNA: TGTGCCAGCAGCTCCACAGCGGCCTATGGCTACACCTTC.

The chain links TRBV27 to TRBJ2-2; TRBD1 might be the D (5 bases). The CDR3 runs to 15 residues. The V and J ends lost 4 bases and 4 bases respectively, with 13 bases between them. Germline CDR1 and CDR2: MNHEY and SMNVEV (reference sequence). The CDR3: CASSSPSDSTGELFF. As DNA, the CDR3 is TGTGCCAGCAGTTCCCCCTCAGACAGCACCGGGGAGCTGTTTTTT.

The chain couples TRBV18 to TRBJ1-6; D is possibly TRBD1 (5 bases). Germline values: CDR1 KGHSH, CDR2 LQKENI. CDR3 size: 14 residues. V was cut by 7 bases and J by 7 bases, with 14 bases left in between. The CDR3 sequence is CASLKGSGNSPLHF. The CDR3 nucleotides are TGTGCCAGCTTAAAGGGATCAGGGAATTCACCCCTCCACTTT.

V is TRBV5-4 and J is TRBJ2-1; TRBD2 aligns across 14 bases. The CDR3 runs 16 residues. Trimming removed 1 base from V and 9 bases from J; junction bases left unmatched: 6. Germline V gene sequence: CDR1 SGHNT, CDR2 YYREEE (reference sequence). CDR3 region: CASSLSGLAGVGEQFF. DNA of the CDR3: TGTGCCAGCAGCTTGTCGGGACTAGCGGGAGTTGGTGAGCAGTTCTTC. Full variable domain (missing parts from reference TRBV5-4 and TRBJ2-1): ETGVTQSPTHLIKTRGQQVTLRCSSQSGHNTVSWYQQALGQGPQFIFQYYREEENGRGNFPPRFSGLQFPNYSSELNVNALELDDSALYLCASSLSGLAGVGEQFFGPGTRLTVL.

The chain is built from TRBV7-2 and TRBJ1-4; 7 bases are a match to TRBD1. The CDR3 is 15 residues long. V was pared by 5 bases and J by 4 bases, with 7 bases of the junction left unmatched. Germline assignment: CDR1 SGHTA and CDR2 FQGNSA. Written as DNA, the CDR3 is TGTGCCAGCAGCACCCGACAGGGTAATAATGAAAAACTGTTTTTT. Protein sequence: CASSTRQGNNEKLFF.

This chain connects TRBV6-1 to TRBJ2-7; TRBD2 matches 14 bases. V lost 1 base, J lost 5 bases, and 10 bases stayed unmatched. CDR1 is MNHNS and CDR2 is SASEGT in the germline V gene. CDR3 length equals 18 residues. DNA for the CDR3: TGTGCCAGCAGTGAAGGACTAGCGGGGGGGCCGTATAGCCACGAGCAGTACTTC. The encoded protein is CASSEGLAGGPYSHEQYF.

There are a few counts of this clone. V and J are TRBV15 and TRBJ1-5; a weak D match, TRBD1 (5 bases). This CDR3 is built from 15 residues. Looked up from germline, CDR1 is LNHNV and CDR2 is YYDKDF (reference sequence). The V end was cut by 0 bases, the J end by 2 bases, with 8 bases between. CDR3 loop: CATSRDSRGNQPQHF. The DNA for the CDR3 is TGTGCCACCAGCAGAGATTCCAGGGGCAATCAGCCCCAGCATTTT.

This chain connects TRBV7-6 to TRBJ1-4; D might be TRBD1 (5 bases). Per germline, CDR1 SGHVS and CDR2 FNYEAQ. V lost 2 bases and J lost 7, with 5 bases in between. The CDR3 is 12 residues long. The CDR3 loop is CASSLRGEKLFF. CDR3 DNA sequence: TGTGCCAGCAGCTTAAGGGGTGAAAAACTGTTTTTT.

The chain is built from TRBV19 and TRBJ1-4, with 11 nucleotides matching TRBD1. The CDR3 contains 13 residues. V shed 6 bases and J 7 bases; nucleotides not matched to a gene: 1. Looked up from germline, CDR1 is LNHDA and CDR2 is SQIVND (reference sequence). In DNA form, the CDR3 reads TGTGCCAGTAGGGGGACAGGGGGTGAAAAACTGTTTTTT. Encoded protein: CASRGTGGEKLFF.

The chain links TRBV4-1 to TRBJ2-5; 8 positions match TRBD2. The CDR3 covers 15 residues. The junction had 7 bases not matched to a gene; V was cut back by 0 bases and J by 7 bases. Germline V gene data show CDR1 as MGHRA and CDR2 as YSYEKL. In nucleotides, the CDR3 is TGCGCCAGCAGCCAAGAGCTTACCGGGACTAGGACCCAGTACTTC. Residues: CASSQELTGTRTQYF.

The chain has TRBV6-5 and TRBJ2-7, with TRBD1 as a possible D gene (6 bases). V was cut by 6 bases and J by 1 base, with 16 bases left in between. The germline V gene has CDR1 MNHEY and CDR2 SVGAGI. CDR3 length: 15 amino acids. CDR3 in DNA: TGTGCCAGCAGCTTGGACAGAATCTTTTCCTACGAGCAGTACTTC. Translated: CASSLDRIFSYEQYF.